The 9 T cell receptor beta chains listed next were all sequenced from one sample in a study of Ad26.COV2.S vaccination and SARS-CoV-2 variants. Treatment noted: approximately 18 received Ad26.COV2.S at low or high dose, single or two shots; several received placebo; per-sample allocation not given. Specimens were obtained on day 63 following the first vaccine or placebo injection. Generated by immunoSEQ multiplex PCR, the TCRdb table keeps only in-frame clones and is missing some. Of about 680,000 clones listed, roughly 90% are singletons. The source material was peripheral blood, sampled in a trial of Ad26.COV2.S vaccine versus placebo. These receptors originate from a person aged 18-65 years who received the Ad26.COV2.S COVID-19 vaccine or a placebo.

V gene TRBV24-1 combines with J gene TRBJ2-7; 9 bases agree with TRBD2. The V and J ends lost 5 bases and 5 bases, in that order; junction bases with no gene match: 3. Germline lookup yields CDR1 KGHDR and CDR2 SFDVKD. The CDR3 consists of 13 residues. The DNA for the CDR3 is TGTGCCACCAGTGCTAGCGGGATCAACGAGCAGTACTTC. This translates into CATSASGINEQYF.

This chain joins TRBV10-3 and TRBJ2-2; 10 bases are shared with TRBD1. Looked up from germline, CDR1 is ENHRY and CDR2 is SYGVKD. V was clipped by 7 bases and J by 5 bases; unmatched bases: 7. The CDR3 has 15 amino acids. The CDR3 DNA is TGTGCCATCACCCCCGGGACAGGGGTTACCGGGGAGCTGTTTTTT. It translates to CAITPGTGVTGELFF.

The V and J genes are TRBV21-1 and TRBJ1-1. TRBV21-1 is listed as a pseudogene. The CDR3 consists of 16 residues. The CDR3 loop reads CASSIFHGPTNTEAFF. CDR3 DNA sequence: TGTGCCAGCAGCATCTTTCACGGTCCAACGAACACTGAAGCTTTCTTT.

The chain combines TRBV27 with TRBJ2-5; 11 nucleotides align to TRBD1. CDR3 size: 17 residues. The junction had 9 bases not matched to a gene; V was cut back by 6 bases and J by 0 bases. CDR1 is MNHEY and CDR2 is SMNVEV in the germline V gene (reference sequence). The DNA of the CDR3 is TGTGCCAGCAGGAGGACAGGGGGCCCGCCTTACCAAGAGACCCAGTACTTC. This encodes CASRRTGGPPYQETQYF.

CDR3 in DNA: TGCGCCAGCAGCTCCGAGCGGGGGGCTCACGGGGAGCTGTTTTTT. Its protein is CASSSERGAHGELFF. This chain links TRBV5-1 with TRBJ2-2; 9 bases map to TRBD2. This CDR3 contains 15 residues. The ends lost 3 bases at V and 7 bases at J; junction bases unmatched: 7. Germline values: CDR1 SGHRS, CDR2 YFSETQ.

The chain couples TRBV3-1 (or the pseudogene TRBV3-2) to TRBJ1-1; D is unclear. CDR1 LGHDT and CDR2 YNNKEL come from the germline V gene (reference sequence). Trimming took off 0 bases at V and 6 bases at J, with 8 bases between the two ends. The CDR3 sequence is 13 residues long. Here the CDR3 reads CASSQDFGPEAFF. In nucleotides, the CDR3 is TGTGCCAGCAGCCAAGATTTCGGCCCTGAAGCTTTCTTT.

This chain connects TRBV11-2 to TRBJ2-1; 11 bases align to TRBD2. Per the germline V gene, CDR1 is SGHAT and CDR2 is FQNNGV. The CDR3 extends over 15 amino acids. J was trimmed by 3 bases and V by 4 bases; bases with no gene match: 2. CDR3 DNA: TGTGCCAGCAGCTCCGGGACTAGCGGCTACAATGAGCAGTTCTTC. Residues: CASSSGTSGYNEQFF. The entire variable domain, with the rest obtained from reference TRBV11-2 and TRBJ2-1, is as follows: EAGVAQSPRYKIIEKRQSVAFWCNPISGHATLYWYQQILGQGPKLLIQFQNNGVVDDSQLPKDRFSAERLKGVDSTLKIQPAKLEDSAVYLCASSSGTSGYNEQFFGPGTRLTVL.

V gene TRBV14 combines with J gene TRBJ2-3; possible D gene TRBD2, 5 bases. CDR1 and CDR2 (germline): SGHDN, FVKESK. The CDR3 covers 15 residues. Trimming cost V 3 bases and J 2 bases, with 12 bases left between them. CDR3 coding DNA: TGTGCCAGCAGCCAGGGGATAGCGTACACAGATACGCAGTATTTT. As protein: CASSQGIAYTDTQYF.

The rearrangement uses TRBV19 and TRBJ2-5; TRBD1 is a possible D gene (6 bases). Germline V lookup: CDR1 LNHDA, CDR2 SQIVND (reference sequence). The CDR3 extends over 16 amino acids. The ends were cut back, 3 bases at V and 2 bases at J, with 16 bases in the middle. CDR3 loop: CASSMRHAQGQETQYF. The CDR3 nucleotides read TGTGCCAGTAGTATGCGTCACGCGCAGGGGCAAGAGACCCAGTACTTC.